This T cell receptor (beta chain) was sequenced during a study of T cells in Graves' hyperthyroidism and ophthalmopathy. The CDR3 regions of TCR beta were amplified from RNA transcripts. TCR CDR3 regions were first amplified by RT-PCR with HTBI primers. TCRdb analysed the multiplex PCR reads with MiXCR anew, one entry per CDR3 protein. Counted here are hundreds of thousands of distinct CDR3 sequences, 12% to 15% occurring once; the ten biggest clones make up roughly 10%. V was clipped by 6 bases and J by 6 bases, with 20 bases between them. This CDR3 region has 16 residues. The germline V gene has CDR1 MNHEY and CDR2 SVGEGT.

This sequence joins TRBV6-2 or TRBV6-3 and TRBJ2-2; maybe TRBD2 (7 bases). Sequencing was performed on blood. This TCR was recovered from a woman aged 18-35 years with Graves' hyperthyroidism. CDR3 loop: CASRDGGGSSPGELFF. DNA for the CDR3: TGTGCCAGCAGGGATGGGGGCGGGAGTAGCCCCGGGGAGCTGTTTTTT.